The T cell receptor (beta chain) under discussion was sequenced for a study of blood T cells in healthy people across ages. The use of a sample-barcoded 5' primer and a J-beta primer mix characterized a second PCR of roughly 6 to 11 cycles. In TCRdb, the 5' RACE reads were re-called with MiXCR into one record per CDR3 protein. In the table there are over 1,500,000 distinct CDR3 sequences, about two fifths of which are singletons. V gave up 5 bases and J gave up 5 bases; unmatched junction bases: 6. Looked up from germline, CDR1 is SGHVS and CDR2 is FQNEAQ. The CDR3 is 14 residues long. This clonotype appeared many times.

The rearrangement links TRBV7-8 to TRBJ2-5; 9 nucleotides align to TRBD1. The TCR was taken from a human donor in good health. Sequenced material: blood. The DNA for the CDR3 is TGTGCCAGCAGCGCCACAGGGGGCAGGGAGACCCAGTACTTC. Its translation is CASSATGGRETQYF.